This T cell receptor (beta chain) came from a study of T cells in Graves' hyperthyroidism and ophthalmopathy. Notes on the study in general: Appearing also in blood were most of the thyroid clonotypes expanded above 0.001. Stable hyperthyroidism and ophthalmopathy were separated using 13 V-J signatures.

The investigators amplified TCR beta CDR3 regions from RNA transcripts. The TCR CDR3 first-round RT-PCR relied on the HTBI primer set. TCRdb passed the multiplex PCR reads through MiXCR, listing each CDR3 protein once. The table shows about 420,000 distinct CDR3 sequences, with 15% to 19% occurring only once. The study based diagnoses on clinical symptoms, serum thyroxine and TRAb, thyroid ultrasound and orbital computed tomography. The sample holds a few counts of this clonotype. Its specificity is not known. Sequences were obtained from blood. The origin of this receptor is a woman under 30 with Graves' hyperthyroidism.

For the CDR3, the DNA is TGCAGCGTTGTTTCCGCGGGAGTGATGAATACGCAGTATTTT. Amino acids: CSVVSAGVMNTQYF. The rearrangement joins TRBV29-1 to TRBJ2-3; TRBD2 agrees at 7 bases. The V segment lost 4 bases and the J segment 7 bases; nucleotides outside the gene matches: 11. The germline V gene encodes CDR1 SQVTM and CDR2 ANQGSEA. The CDR3 spans 14 residues.